This TCR beta chain appears in the sequencing data of a study of T cell responses to AZD1222 COVID-19 vaccine. This clone was counted only a few times. What it recognizes is unknown. Sequencing was performed with immunoSEQ multiplex PCR; in TCRdb, only in-frame clones are kept and a portion is missing. Of 50,000 to 65,000 clones detected, roughly 90% appear once; the ten largest clones hold around 13%. Findings of the study overall: Of the AZD1222 recipients, only 5 to 7 were seropositive at baseline.

Material: peripheral blood, obtained 28 days after the second AZD1222 dose. The TCR comes from an adult who received the AZD1222 COVID-19 vaccine.

CDR3 DNA: TGTGCCAGCAGGGCTAGCCTGAACACCGGGGAGCTGTTTTTT. Translated: CASRASLNTGELFF. The J gene is TRBJ2-2, the V gene TRBV6-4; tentatively, D is TRBD2 (5 bases). V lost 6 bases and J lost 1, with 9 bases in between. The CDR3 runs to 14 residues. Per the germline V gene, CDR1 is MRHNA and CDR2 is SNTAGT.